The entry below gives a single T cell receptor beta chain sequence along with its context. This specimen belongs to a study of regulatory T cells in long-lasting Graves disease. Time point specified: newly diagnosed GD, antithyroid drugs for less than 3 months. RNA extracted from PBMCs served as the sequencing template. CDR1 and CDR2 from the germline V gene are ENHRY and SYGVKD. V shed 3 bases and J shed 0 bases, with 9 bases lying between them. This CDR3 region has 15 residues. CDR3-region Arm-PCR and iRepertoire HTBI primers produced the TCR beta libraries. TCRdb re-derived calls from the multiplex PCR reads in MiXCR, one entry per CDR3 protein. The repertoire holds hundreds of thousands of distinct CDR3 sequences, with about 15% as singletons. In addition, the sample was reused for a study of T cells in Graves' hyperthyroidism and ophthalmopathy.

This clonotype was sampled from a woman aged 40 to 65 with Graves disease. The specimen was peripheral blood mononuclear cells (PBMCs), collected at new diagnosis, from a patient treated with antithyroid drugs. This chain connects TRBV10-3 to TRBJ1-5; D gene ambiguous. The CDR3 region has the DNA TGTGCCATCAGTGACCAGGATTATAGCAATCAGCCCCAGCATTTT. This translates into CAISDQDYSNQPQHF.